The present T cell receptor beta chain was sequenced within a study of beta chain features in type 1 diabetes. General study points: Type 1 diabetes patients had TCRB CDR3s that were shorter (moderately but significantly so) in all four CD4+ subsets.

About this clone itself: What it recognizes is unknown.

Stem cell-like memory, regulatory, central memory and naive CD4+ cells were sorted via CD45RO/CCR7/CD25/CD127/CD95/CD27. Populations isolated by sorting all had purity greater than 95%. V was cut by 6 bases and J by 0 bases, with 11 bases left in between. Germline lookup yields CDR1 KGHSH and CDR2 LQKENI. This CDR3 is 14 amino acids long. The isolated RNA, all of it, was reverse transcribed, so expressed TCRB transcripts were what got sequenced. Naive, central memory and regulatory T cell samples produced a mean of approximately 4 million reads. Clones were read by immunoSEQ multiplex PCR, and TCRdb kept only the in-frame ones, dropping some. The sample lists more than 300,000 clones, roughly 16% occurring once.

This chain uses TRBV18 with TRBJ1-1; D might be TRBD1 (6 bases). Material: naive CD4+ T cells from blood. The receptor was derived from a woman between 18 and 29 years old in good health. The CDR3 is CASSRDKLNTEAFF. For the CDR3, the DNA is TGTGCCAGCTCCCGGGACAAATTGAACACTGAAGCTTTCTTT.